The source of this TCR beta chain is a study of Graves' ophthalmopathy and Graves' hyperthyroidism. Study results and caveats: Ophthalmopathy could be told apart from stable hyperthyroidism by a 13-signature model (87.88% sensitivity, approximately 76% specificity).

This clonotype was recorded many times. Its specificity is not known. Establishment of the diagnosis relied upon clinical symptoms, serum thyroxine, TRAb, thyroid ultrasound and orbital computed tomography. V was clipped by 1 base and J by 7 bases, with 10 bases between them. The length of the CDR3 is 13 residues. The germline gives CDR1 SGHVS, CDR2 FQNEAQ. RNA transcripts served as template for amplifying TCR beta CDR3 sequences. HTBI primers served in a first-round RT-PCR, which a second-round multiplex PCR followed. From the multiplex PCR reads, TCRdb called clonotypes with MiXCR, one entry per CDR3 protein. The top ten hold 9.5% to 10% of the sample, which has about 480,000 distinct CDR3 sequences, approximately 14% seen once.

The sequence was obtained from a woman in her twenties or thirties with Graves' ophthalmopathy. The sequenced sample was blood. The chain joins TRBV7-8 to TRBJ2-5; D not resolved. In DNA, the CDR3 is TGTGCCAGCAGCTTAGAACGGAAAGGGACCCAGTACTTC. Protein sequence: CASSLERKGTQYF.